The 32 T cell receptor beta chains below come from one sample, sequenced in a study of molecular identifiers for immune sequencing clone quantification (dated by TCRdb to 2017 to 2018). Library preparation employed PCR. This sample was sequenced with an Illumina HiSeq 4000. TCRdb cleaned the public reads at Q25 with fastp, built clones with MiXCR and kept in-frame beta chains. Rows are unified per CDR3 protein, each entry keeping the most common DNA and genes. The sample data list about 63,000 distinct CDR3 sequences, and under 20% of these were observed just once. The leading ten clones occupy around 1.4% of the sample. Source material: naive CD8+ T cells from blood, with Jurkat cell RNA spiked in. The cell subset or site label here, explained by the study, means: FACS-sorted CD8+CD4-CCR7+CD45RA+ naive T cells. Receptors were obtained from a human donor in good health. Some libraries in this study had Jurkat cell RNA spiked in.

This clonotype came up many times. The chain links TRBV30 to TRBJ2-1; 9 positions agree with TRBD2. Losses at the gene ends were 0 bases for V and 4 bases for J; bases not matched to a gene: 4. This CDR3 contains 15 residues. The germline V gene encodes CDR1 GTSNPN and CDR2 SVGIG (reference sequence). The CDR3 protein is CAWSVVAGGYNEQFF. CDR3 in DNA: TGTGCCTGGAGTGTAGTGGCGGGGGGGTACAATGAGCAGTTCTTC. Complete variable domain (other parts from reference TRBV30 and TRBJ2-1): SQTIHQWPATLVQPVGSPLSLECTVEGTSNPNLYWYRQAAGRGLQLLFYSVGIGQISSEVPQNLSASRPQDRQFILSSKKLLLSDSGFYLCAWSVVAGGYNEQFFGPGTRLTVL.

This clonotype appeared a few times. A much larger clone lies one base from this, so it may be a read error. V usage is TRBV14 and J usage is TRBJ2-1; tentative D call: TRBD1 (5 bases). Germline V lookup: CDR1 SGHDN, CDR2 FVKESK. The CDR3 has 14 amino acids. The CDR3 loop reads CAGSPRASYNEQFF. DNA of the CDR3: TGTGCCGGCAGCCCCAGGGCCTCCTACAATGAGCAGTTCTTC.

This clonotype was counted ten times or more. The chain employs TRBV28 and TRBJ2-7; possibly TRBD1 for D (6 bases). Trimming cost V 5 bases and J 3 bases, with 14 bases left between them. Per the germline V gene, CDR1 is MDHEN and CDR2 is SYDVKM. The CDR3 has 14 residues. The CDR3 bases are TGTGCCAGCAGTCTGACCTGGACAGTCTACGAGCAGTACTTC. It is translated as CASSLTWTVYEQYF. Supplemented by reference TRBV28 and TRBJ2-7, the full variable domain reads DVKVTQSSRYLVKRTGEKVFLECVQDMDHENMFWYRQDPGLGLRLIYFSYDVKMKEKGDIPEGYSVSREKKERFSLILESASTNQTSMYLCASSLTWTVYEQYFGPGTRLTVT.

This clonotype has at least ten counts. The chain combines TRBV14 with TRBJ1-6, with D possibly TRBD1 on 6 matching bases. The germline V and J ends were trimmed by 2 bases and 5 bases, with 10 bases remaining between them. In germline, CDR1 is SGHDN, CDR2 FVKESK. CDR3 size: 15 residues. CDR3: CASSQKGHDNSPLHF. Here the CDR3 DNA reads TGTGCCAGCAGCCAAAAGGGACACGATAATTCACCCCTCCACTTT.

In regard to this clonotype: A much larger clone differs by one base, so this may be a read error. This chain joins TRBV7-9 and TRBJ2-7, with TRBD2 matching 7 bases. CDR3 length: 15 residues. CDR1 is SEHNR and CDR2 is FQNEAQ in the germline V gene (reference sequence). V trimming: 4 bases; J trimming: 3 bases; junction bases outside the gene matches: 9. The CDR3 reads CASSSAGDDYYEQYF. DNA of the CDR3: TGTGCCAGCAGCTCTGCGGGAGACGATTACTACGAGCAGTACTTC. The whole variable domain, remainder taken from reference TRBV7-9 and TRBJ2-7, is DTGVSQNPRHKITKRGQNVTFRCDPISEHNRLYWYRQTLGQGPEFLTYFQNEAQLEKSRLLSDRFSAERPKGSFSTLEIQRTEQGDSAMYLCASSSAGDDYYEQYFGPGTRLTVT.

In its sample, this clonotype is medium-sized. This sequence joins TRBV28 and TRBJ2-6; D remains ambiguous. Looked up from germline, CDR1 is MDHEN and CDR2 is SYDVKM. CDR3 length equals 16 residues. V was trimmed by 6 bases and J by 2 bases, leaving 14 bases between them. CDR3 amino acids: CASSSRSGAGANVLTF. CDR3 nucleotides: TGTGCCAGCAGCTCGCGGTCTGGCGCTGGGGCCAACGTCCTGACTTTC.

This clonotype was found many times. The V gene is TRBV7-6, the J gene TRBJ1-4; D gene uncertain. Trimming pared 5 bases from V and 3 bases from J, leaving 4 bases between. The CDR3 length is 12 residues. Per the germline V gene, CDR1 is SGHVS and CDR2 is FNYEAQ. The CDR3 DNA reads TGTGCCAGCAGCCAGGCTAATGAAAAACTGTTTTTT. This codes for CASSQANEKLFF.

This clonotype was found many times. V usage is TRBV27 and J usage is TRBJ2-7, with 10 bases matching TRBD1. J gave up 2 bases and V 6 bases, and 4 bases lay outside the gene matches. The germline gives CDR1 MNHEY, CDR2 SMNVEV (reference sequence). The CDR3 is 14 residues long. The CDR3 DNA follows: TGTGCCAGCAGCCAGGGACAGGGGACCTACGAGCAGTACTTC. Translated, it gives CASSQGQGTYEQYF.

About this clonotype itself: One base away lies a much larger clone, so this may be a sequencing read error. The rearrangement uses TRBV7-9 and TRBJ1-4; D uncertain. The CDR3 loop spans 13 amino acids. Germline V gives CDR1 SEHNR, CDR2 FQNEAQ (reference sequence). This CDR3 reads CASSLDLNEKLVF. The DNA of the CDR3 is TGTGCCAGCAGCCTCGATCTTAATGAAAAACTGGTTTTT.

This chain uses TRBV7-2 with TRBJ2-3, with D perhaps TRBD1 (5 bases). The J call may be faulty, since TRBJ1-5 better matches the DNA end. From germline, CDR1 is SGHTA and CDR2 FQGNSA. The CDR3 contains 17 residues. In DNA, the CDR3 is TGTGCCAGCAGCTTATTCGGACTAGCGGGGACCACAGATAAGCAGCATTTT. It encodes CASSLFGLAGTTDKQHF.

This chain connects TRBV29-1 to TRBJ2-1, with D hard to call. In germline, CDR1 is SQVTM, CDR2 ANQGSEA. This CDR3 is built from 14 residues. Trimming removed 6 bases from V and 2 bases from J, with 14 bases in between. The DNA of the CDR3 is TGCAGCGTAATGACTGTGTCTGCCTACAATGAGCAGTTCTTC. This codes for CSVMTVSAYNEQFF.

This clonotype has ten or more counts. In nucleotides, the CDR3 is TGTGCCAGCAGCTACAGGGCGATCGAGCAGTACTTC. The encoded protein is CASSYRAIEQYF. The genes are TRBV7-9 and TRBJ2-7; TRBD1 is a possible D gene (6 bases). Germline-derived CDR1 and CDR2 are SEHNR and FQNEAQ (reference sequence). Trimming took off 4 bases at V and 6 bases at J, with 10 bases between the two ends. The CDR3 is 12 amino acids. The whole variable domain, filled in from reference TRBV7-9 and TRBJ2-7, reads DTGVSQNPRHKITKRGQNVTFRCDPISEHNRLYWYRQTLGQGPEFLTYFQNEAQLEKSRLLSDRFSAERPKGSFSTLEIQRTEQGDSAMYLCASSYRAIEQYFGPGTRLTVT.

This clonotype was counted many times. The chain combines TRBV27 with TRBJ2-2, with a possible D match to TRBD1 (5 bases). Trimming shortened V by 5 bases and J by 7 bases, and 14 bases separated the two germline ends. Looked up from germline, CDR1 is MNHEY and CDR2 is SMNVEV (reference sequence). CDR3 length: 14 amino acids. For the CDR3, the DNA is TGTGCCAGCAGTCCTCAGGGTCTCCTCGGGGAGCTGTTTTTT. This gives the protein CASSPQGLLGELFF.

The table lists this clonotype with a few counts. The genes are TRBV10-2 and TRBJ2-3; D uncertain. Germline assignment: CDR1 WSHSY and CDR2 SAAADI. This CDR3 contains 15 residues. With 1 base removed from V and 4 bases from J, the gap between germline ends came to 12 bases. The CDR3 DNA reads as TGCGCCAGCAGTGAGTTCTTACTGGGCGCAGATACGCAGTATTTT. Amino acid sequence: CASSEFLLGADTQYF.

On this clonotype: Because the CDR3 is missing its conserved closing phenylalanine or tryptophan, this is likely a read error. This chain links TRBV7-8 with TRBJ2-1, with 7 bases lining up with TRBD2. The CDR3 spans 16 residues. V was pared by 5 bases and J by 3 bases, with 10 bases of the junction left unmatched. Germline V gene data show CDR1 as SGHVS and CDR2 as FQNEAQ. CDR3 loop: CASSGRLADHYNEQFL. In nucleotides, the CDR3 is TGTGCCAGCAGCGGCCGACTAGCCGACCACTACAATGAGCAGTTCCTC.

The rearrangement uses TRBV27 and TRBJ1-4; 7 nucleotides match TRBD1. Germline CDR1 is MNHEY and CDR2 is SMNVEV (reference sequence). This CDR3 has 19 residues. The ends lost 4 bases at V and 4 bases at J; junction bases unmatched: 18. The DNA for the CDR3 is TGTGCCAGCAGTTCTAATACTGAAGGGGACAGCAGACTTAATGAAAAACTGTTTTTT. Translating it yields CASSSNTEGDSRLNEKLFF.

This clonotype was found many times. CDR3 bases: TGTGCCACCAGTGACCCAAGAGAAGGGGAATACTTC. This codes for CATSDPREGEYF. The rearrangement uses TRBV24-1 and TRBJ2-7, with D possibly being TRBD1 (5 bases). CDR3 length equals 12 residues. V was shortened by 4 bases and J by 13 bases, with 16 bases between the two germline ends. In germline, CDR1 is KGHDR, CDR2 SFDVKD.

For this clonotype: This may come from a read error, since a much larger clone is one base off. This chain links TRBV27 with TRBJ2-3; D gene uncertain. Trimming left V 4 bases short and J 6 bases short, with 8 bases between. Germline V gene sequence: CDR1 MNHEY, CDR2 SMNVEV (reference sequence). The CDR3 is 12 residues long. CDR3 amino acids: CASSSLGDTQYF. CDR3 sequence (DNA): TGTGCCAGCAGTTCATTGGGCGATACGCAGTATTTT.

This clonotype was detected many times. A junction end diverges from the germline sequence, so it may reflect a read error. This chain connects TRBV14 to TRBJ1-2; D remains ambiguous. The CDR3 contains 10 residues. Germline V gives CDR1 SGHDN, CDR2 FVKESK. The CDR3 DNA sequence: TGTGCCAGCAGCCCCCGCCGGGAGATATTC. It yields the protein CASSPRREIF. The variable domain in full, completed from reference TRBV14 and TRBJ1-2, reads EAGVTQFPSHSVIEKGQTVTLRCDPISGHDNLYWYRRVMGKEIKFLLHFVKESKQDESGMPNNRFLAERTGGTYSTLKVQPAELEDSGVYFCASSPRREIFGSGTRLTVV.

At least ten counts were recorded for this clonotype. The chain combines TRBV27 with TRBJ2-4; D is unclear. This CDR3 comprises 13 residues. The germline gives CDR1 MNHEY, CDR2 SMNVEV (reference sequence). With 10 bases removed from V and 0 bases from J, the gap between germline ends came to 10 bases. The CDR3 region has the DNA TGTGCCACCGCCTCGGTAGCCAAAAACATTCAGTACTTC. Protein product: CATASVAKNIQYF.

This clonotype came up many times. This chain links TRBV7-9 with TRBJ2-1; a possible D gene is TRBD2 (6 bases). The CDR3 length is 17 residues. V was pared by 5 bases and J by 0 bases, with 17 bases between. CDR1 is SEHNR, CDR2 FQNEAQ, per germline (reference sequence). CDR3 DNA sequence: TGTGCCAGCAGCGTACCCGGGACTCGAAGCTCCTACAATGAGCAGTTCTTC. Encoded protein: CASSVPGTRSSYNEQFF.

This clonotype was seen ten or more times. CDR3 protein: CASSPALAGGSSDTQYF. The CDR3 coding sequence is TGCGCCAGCAGCCCCGCGTTAGCGGGAGGGTCCTCAGATACGCAGTATTTT. The chain has TRBV5-1 and TRBJ2-3, with 11 bases matching TRBD2. The germline V gene has CDR1 SGHRS and CDR2 YFSETQ. The CDR3 covers 17 residues. V lost 4 bases and J lost 4; bases outside the gene matches: 11. The entire variable domain, with the rest obtained from reference TRBV5-1 and TRBJ2-3, is as follows: KAGVTQTPRYLIKTRGQQVTLSCSPISGHRSVSWYQQTPGQGLQFLFEYFSETQRNKGNFPGRFSGRQFSNSRSEMNVSTLELGDSALYLCASSPALAGGSSDTQYFGPGTRLTVL.

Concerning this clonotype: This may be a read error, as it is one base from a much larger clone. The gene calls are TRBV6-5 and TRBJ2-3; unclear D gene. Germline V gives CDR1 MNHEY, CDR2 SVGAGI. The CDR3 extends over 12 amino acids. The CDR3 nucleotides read TGTACCAGCACCGCCGGCAGGGATACGCAGTATTTT. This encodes CTSTAGRDTQYF.

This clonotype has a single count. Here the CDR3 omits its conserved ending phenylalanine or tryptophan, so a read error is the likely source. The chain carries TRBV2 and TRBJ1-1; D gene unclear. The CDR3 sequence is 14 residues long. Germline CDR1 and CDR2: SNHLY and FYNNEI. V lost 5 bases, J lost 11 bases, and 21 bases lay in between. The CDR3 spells CASSRSENTEVAFL. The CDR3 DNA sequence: TGTGCCAGCAGTCGCTCCGAGAACACCGAAGTGGCTTTCCTT.

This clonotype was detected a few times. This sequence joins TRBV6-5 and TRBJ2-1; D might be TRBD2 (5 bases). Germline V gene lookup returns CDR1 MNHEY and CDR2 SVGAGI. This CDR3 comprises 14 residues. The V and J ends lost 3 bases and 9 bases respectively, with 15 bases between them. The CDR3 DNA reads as TGTGCCAGCAGTTATATTGAGGGAACCGGTGAGCAGTTCTTC. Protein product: CASSYIEGTGEQFF.

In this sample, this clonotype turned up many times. The CDR3 DNA follows: TGTGCCAGCAGCGAGACAGGGGCCAATACGCAGTATTTT. Translated, it gives CASSETGANTQYF. The chain has TRBV7-9 and TRBJ2-3; 8 positions match TRBD1. There are 13 residues in the CDR3. With V trimmed by 5 bases and J by 7 bases, 5 bases remained unmatched. Germline loops: CDR1 SEHNR, CDR2 FQNEAQ (reference sequence).

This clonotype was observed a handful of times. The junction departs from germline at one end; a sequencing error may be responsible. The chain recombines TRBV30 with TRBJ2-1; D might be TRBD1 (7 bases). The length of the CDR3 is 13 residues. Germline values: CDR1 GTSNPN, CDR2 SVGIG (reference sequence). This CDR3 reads CAGSRGAPNEQFF. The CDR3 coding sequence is TGTGCCGGGAGCAGGGGGGCCCCCAATGAGCAGTTCTTC. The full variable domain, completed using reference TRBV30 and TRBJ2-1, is SQTIHQWPATLVQPVGSPLSLECTVEGTSNPNLYWYRQAAGRGLQLLFYSVGIGQISSEVPQNLSASRPQDRQFILSSKKLLLSDSGFYLCAGSRGAPNEQFFGPGTRLTVL.

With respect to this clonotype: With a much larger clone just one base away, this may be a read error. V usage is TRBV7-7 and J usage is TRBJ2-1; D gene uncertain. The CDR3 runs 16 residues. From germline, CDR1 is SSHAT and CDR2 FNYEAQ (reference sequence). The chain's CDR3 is CASSLVWASSYNELFF. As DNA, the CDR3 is TGTGCTAGCAGCTTAGTCTGGGCGAGCTCCTACAATGAGCTGTTCTTC.

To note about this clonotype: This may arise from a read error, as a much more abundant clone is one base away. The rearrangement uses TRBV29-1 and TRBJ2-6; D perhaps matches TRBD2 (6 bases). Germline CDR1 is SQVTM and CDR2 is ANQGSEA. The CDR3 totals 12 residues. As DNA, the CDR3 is TGCAGCGGGAGGGACGGGGCCATCGTCCTGACTTTC. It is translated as CSGRDGAIVLTF.

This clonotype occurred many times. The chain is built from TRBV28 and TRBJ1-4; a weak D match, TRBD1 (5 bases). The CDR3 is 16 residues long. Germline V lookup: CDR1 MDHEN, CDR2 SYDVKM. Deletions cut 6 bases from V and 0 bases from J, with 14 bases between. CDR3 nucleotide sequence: TGTGCCAGCAGAAGAGACGACAGTGCAACTAATGAAAAACTGTTTTTT. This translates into CASRRDDSATNEKLFF.

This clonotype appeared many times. The CDR3, as DNA: TGTGCCGCCAGGGGCTCTGGGGCCAACGTCCTGACTTTC. The encoded protein is CAARGSGANVLTF. The chain uses TRBV6-1 and TRBJ2-6, with a weak D call TRBD1 (6 bases). The CDR3 is made up of 13 amino acids. Germline loops: CDR1 MNHNS, CDR2 SASEGT. Trimming removed 11 bases from V and 0 bases from J, with 8 bases in between.

CDR3 loop: CASSYSDRGYDEQYF. Here the CDR3 DNA reads TGTGCCAGCAGTTACTCCGACAGGGGTTACGACGAGCAGTACTTC. This sequence joins TRBV6-2 or TRBV6-3 and TRBJ2-7, with 8 bases that match TRBD1. The V and J ends lost 0 bases and 5 bases, in that order; junction bases with no gene match: 6. The CDR3 totals 15 residues. Germline CDR1 MNHEY, CDR2 SVGEGT.